This section outlines one T cell receptor beta chain sequence together with its context. The sample is drawn from a study of OX40 agonist ivuxolimab in advanced cancers. Study-wide background: Head and neck, renal cell, melanoma or hepatocellular carcinoma were the cancers that dose-escalation patients had.

The CDR3 runs to 15 residues. Germline V gene data show CDR1 as MDHEN and CDR2 as SYDVKM. V lost 3 bases and J lost 0; bases outside the gene matches: 2. Data came from immunoSEQ multiplex PCR; TCRdb stores just in-frame clones and leaves some out. The sample lists over 75,000 clones, 94% seen once, with around 3% in the top ten. This chain uses TRBV28 with TRBJ2-1, with 7 bases that match TRBD1. This receptor was identified in an adult with an advanced solid tumor such as melanoma, head and neck, liver or kidney cancer. This specimen was CD4+ or CD8+ T cells sorted from blood, taken in a trial of the OX40 agonist ivuxolimab. The CDR3 region is CASSFTGASYNEQFF. CDR3 sequence (DNA): TGTGCCAGCAGTTTCACAGGGGCCTCCTACAATGAGCAGTTCTTC.